These 2 T cell receptor beta chains were all obtained from the same sample, sequenced in a study of Ad26.COV2.S vaccination and SARS-CoV-2 variants. Stated treatment: about 20 received Ad26.COV2.S at low or high dose, single or two shots; about five received placebo; per-sample allocation not given. Following the first vaccine or placebo injection, samples were taken on day 63. Here immunoSEQ multiplex PCR was the method, and the copy in TCRdb shows in-frame clones only, minus some. The profile covers fewer than 400,000 clones, with 70% to 90% appearing a single time and 3% to 4.5% taken by the ten largest. Sequenced here: peripheral blood, sampled in a trial of Ad26.COV2.S vaccine versus placebo. All receptors derive from a person aged 18-65 years who received the Ad26.COV2.S COVID-19 vaccine or a placebo.

V and J are TRBV7-2 and TRBJ1-5; no firm D call. Trimming took off 1 base at V and 7 bases at J, with 14 bases between the two ends. The germline V gene encodes CDR1 SGHTA and CDR2 FQGNSA. The CDR3 runs to 15 residues. Here the CDR3 reads CASSLEYTAGQPQHF. The CDR3 coding sequence is TGTGCCAGCAGCTTAGAATATACGGCAGGACAGCCCCAGCATTTT.

V gene TRBV11-2 combines with J gene TRBJ1-2; no firm D call. Germline loops: CDR1 SGHAT, CDR2 FQNNGV. The CDR3 runs 14 residues. The V and J ends lost 3 bases and 4 bases respectively, with 12 bases between them. The CDR3, as DNA: TGTGCCAGCAGCTTGCTTCCCGGGATCTATGGCTACACCTTC. It encodes CASSLLPGIYGYTF.